This record concerns one TCR beta chain sequence. As yet, its antigen is unknown. The data belong to a study of CD4 T cell repertoires in COVID-19. The study's findings and limits: Suggested intraclonal diversification: top SARS-CoV-2-reactive clonotypes appeared in two or three memory subsets.

With V trimmed by 4 bases and J by 7 bases, 13 bases remained unmatched. This CDR3 contains 15 residues. Germline V gene lookup returns CDR1 SGHAT and CDR2 FQNNGV. TCRdb's table, derived via immunoSEQ multiplex PCR, lists solely in-frame clones and lacks some. In the table there are more than 65,000 clones, about 83% of which are singletons. The chain recombines TRBV11-2 with TRBJ2-7, with 7 bases fitting TRBD2. This clonotype originated in a human donor who had COVID-19. The sample in question was CD4+ T cells from peripheral blood, obtained after recovery from COVID-19. This chain's CDR3 is CASSSDSAGRLEQYF. The CDR3 DNA is TGTGCCAGCAGCTCCGATTCAGCGGGGCGTTTGGAGCAGTACTTC.